A single sample gave rise to the 25 T cell receptor beta chains below, sequenced in a study of blood T cell repertoires in COVID-19. Some clones are missing from TCRdb's copy, which holds only in-frame ones; the method was immunoSEQ multiplex PCR. The sample records 120,000 to 150,000 clones, roughly 86% being singletons. The sequencing sample was made of peripheral blood. All receptors come from a woman between 45 and 60 years old with acute or convalescent COVID-19.

The chain employs TRBV5-5 and TRBJ2-7; TRBD1 might be the D (6 bases). V lost 2 bases, J lost 0 bases, and 15 bases lay in between. This CDR3 spans 16 amino acids. The germline V gene encodes CDR1 SGHKS and CDR2 YYEKEE (reference sequence). The CDR3 loop is CASSFIVTDSSYEQYF. Here the CDR3 DNA reads TGTGCCAGCAGCTTCATAGTGACGGACAGCTCCTACGAGCAGTACTTC.

The chain recombines TRBV29-1 with TRBJ2-2; 9 positions match TRBD1. The CDR3 contains 15 residues. Unmatched junction bases numbered 5, after V lost 0 bases and J lost 6 bases. Germline CDR1 SQVTM, CDR2 ANQGSEA. In nucleotides, the CDR3 is TGCAGCGTTGAAGATCTGGGACAGGGTTCCGGGGAGCTGTTTTTT. The encoded protein is CSVEDLGQGSGELFF.

The genes are TRBV30 and TRBJ1-1; possible D gene TRBD1, 5 bases. Germline V gene sequence: CDR1 GTSNPN, CDR2 SVGIG (reference sequence). Trimming pared 7 bases from V and 4 bases from J, leaving 16 bases between. The CDR3 runs to 13 residues. In DNA, the CDR3 is TGTGCCTCTTGGGACTCCCTGACCACTGAAGCTTTCTTT. Translating gives CASWDSLTTEAFF.

The CDR3 sequence is CASSLYPRTAYGYTF. CDR3 in DNA: TGTGCCAGCAGCTTATACCCTAGGACAGCCTATGGCTACACCTTC. The chain has TRBV7-9 and TRBJ1-2; tentative D call: TRBD1 (6 bases). The CDR3 sequence is 15 residues long. Germline assignment: CDR1 SEHNR and CDR2 FQNEAQ (reference sequence). V lost 2 bases, J lost 4 bases, and 14 bases lay in between.

The J gene is TRBJ1-6, the V gene TRBV6-5, with TRBD1 matching 8 bases. The CDR3 is 14 amino acids. V was pared by 11 bases and J by 4 bases, with 7 bases of the junction left unmatched. Germline CDR1 MNHEY, CDR2 SVGAGI. The CDR3 loop is CASAGQGYNSPLHF. DNA for the CDR3: TGTGCCTCTGCAGGACAGGGTTATAATTCACCCCTCCACTTT.

For the CDR3, the DNA is TGTGCCAGTAGACAGGGGGCCTACGAGCAGTACTTC. This codes for CASRQGAYEQYF. V and J are TRBV19 and TRBJ2-7, with 8 bases aligning to TRBD1. V trimming: 6 bases; J trimming: 2 bases; junction bases outside the gene matches: 0. CDR3 length equals 12 residues. Germline loops: CDR1 LNHDA, CDR2 SQIVND (reference sequence).

The genes are TRBV6-6 and TRBJ1-3; 7 positions match TRBD1. CDR1 MNHNY and CDR2 SVGAGI come from the germline V gene (reference sequence). V lost 0 bases, J lost 3 bases, and 5 bases stayed unmatched. This CDR3 comprises 16 residues. The CDR3 region is CASSYSSNRGGNTIYF. The DNA of the CDR3 is TGTGCCAGCAGTTACTCGAGCAACAGGGGTGGAAACACCATATATTTT.

The chain links TRBV6-5 to TRBJ1-3, with D possibly being TRBD1 (5 bases). Germline V gene data show CDR1 as MNHEY and CDR2 as SVGAGI. V shed 8 bases and J shed 0 bases, with 8 bases lying between them. The CDR3 has 13 amino acids. The CDR3 DNA reads as TGTGCCAGCCAGGGCCCCTCTGGAAACACCATATATTTT. Protein product: CASQGPSGNTIYF.

The chain carries TRBV6-5 and TRBJ2-1; D is unclear. The ends were cut back, 2 bases at V and 0 bases at J, with 8 bases in the middle. Per the germline V gene, CDR1 is MNHEY and CDR2 is SVGAGI. The CDR3 length is 15 residues. The CDR3 region has the DNA TGTGCCAGCAGTTACGATCCCAGCTCCTACAATGAGCAGTTCTTC. This gives the protein CASSYDPSSYNEQFF.

The J gene is TRBJ2-1, the V gene TRBV7-8; a possible D gene is TRBD2 (5 bases). The CDR3 totals 17 residues. The ends were cut back, 3 bases at V and 0 bases at J, with 15 bases in the middle. Germline CDR1 reads SGHVS; CDR2 reads FQNEAQ. The CDR3 loop reads CASSFLPRLPSYNEQFF. The CDR3 coding sequence is TGTGCCAGCAGCTTTTTGCCGCGACTACCCTCCTACAATGAGCAGTTCTTC.

V is TRBV12-3 or TRBV12-4 and J is TRBJ2-7; TRBD1 might be the D (6 bases). CDR3 size: 13 residues. V lost 9 bases and J 3 bases, leaving 15 bases between the germline ends. Here the CDR3 reads CASAPGHIYEQYF. The DNA of the CDR3 is TGTGCCAGTGCACCGGGACACATCTACGAGCAGTACTTC.

This sequence joins TRBV25-1 and TRBJ1-6, with a possible D match to TRBD1 (6 bases). Germline V gives CDR1 MGHDK, CDR2 SYGVNS. The CDR3 consists of 14 residues. The V gene lost 2 bases and the J gene lost 9 bases, with 11 bases spanning the gap. This chain's CDR3 is CASSEHQGPSPLHF. The CDR3 bases are TGTGCCAGCAGTGAACACCAGGGGCCTTCACCCCTCCACTTT.

This clone appeared a single time. The V and J genes are TRBV5-8 and TRBJ1-2; 8 bases match TRBD1. The CDR3 is 16 residues long. The J segment lost 8 bases and the V segment lost 3 bases, leaving 15 bases of the junction unmatched. Looked up from germline, CDR1 is SGHTS and CDR2 is YDEGEE. The CDR3 bases are TGTGCCAGCAGCTCCCGGACAGGGCAGGTGGTAGACGGCTACACCTTC. The encoded protein is CASSSRTGQVVDGYTF.

The gene calls are TRBV24-1 and TRBJ2-1; 8 nucleotides match TRBD2. V shed 3 bases and J 4 bases; nucleotides not matched to a gene: 7. Germline CDR1 is KGHDR and CDR2 is SFDVKD. The CDR3 length is 16 residues. The DNA for the CDR3 is TGTGCCACCAGTGATACGAAGCGGGAGTCTTACAATGAGCAGTTCTTC. Translated, it gives CATSDTKRESYNEQFF.

The CDR3 here is CASSSTGYPGANVLTF. In nucleotides, the CDR3 is TGTGCCAGCAGCTCCACAGGGTACCCTGGGGCCAACGTCCTGACTTTC. This rearrangement joins TRBV11-1 to TRBJ2-6; TRBD1 is a possible D gene (6 bases). Looked up from germline, CDR1 is SGHAT and CDR2 is FQDESV (reference sequence). The V end was cut by 4 bases, the J end by 2 bases, with 12 bases between. This CDR3 has 16 residues.

This rearrangement joins TRBV12-5 to TRBJ2-4; 8 bases map to TRBD1. V gave up 0 bases and J gave up 8 bases; unmatched junction bases: 12. The CDR3 runs 17 residues. Germline assignment: CDR1 LGHNT and CDR2 FRNRAP. This chain's CDR3 is CASGLVLGQGRLDIQYF. In DNA form, the CDR3 reads TGTGCTAGTGGTTTGGTCCTAGGACAGGGCAGGTTAGACATTCAGTACTTC.

The chain recombines TRBV12-3 or TRBV12-4 with TRBJ1-1; D is undetermined. The CDR3 is made up of 13 amino acids. Trimming stripped 6 bases from V and 8 bases from J, with 16 bases between. The CDR3 DNA reads TGTGCCAGCAGACCACCAAACCGGTCCGAAGCTTTCTTT. Protein product: CASRPPNRSEAFF.

V is TRBV27 and J is TRBJ2-7, with TRBD1 matching over 9 bases. V trimming: 6 bases; J trimming: 2 bases; junction bases outside the gene matches: 8. CDR3 length: 15 amino acids. Looked up from germline, CDR1 is MNHEY and CDR2 is SMNVEV (reference sequence). In DNA, the CDR3 is TGTGCCAGCAGAAAACCCGGGGACAGGGCCTACGAGCAGTACTTC. Translated: CASRKPGDRAYEQYF.

This chain uses TRBV14 with TRBJ2-7; TRBD2 might be the D (6 bases). This CDR3 comprises 16 residues. Germline V lookup: CDR1 SGHDN, CDR2 FVKESK. With 0 bases removed from V and 7 bases from J, the gap between germline ends came to 19 bases. The CDR3: CASSQDEAGFREEQYF. DNA of the CDR3: TGTGCCAGCAGCCAAGATGAGGCGGGGTTCAGGGAGGAGCAGTACTTC. Variable domain in full (rest from reference TRBV14 and TRBJ2-7): EAGVTQFPSHSVIEKGQTVTLRCDPISGHDNLYWYRRVMGKEIKFLLHFVKESKQDESGMPNNRFLAERTGGTYSTLKVQPAELEDSGVYFCASSQDEAGFREEQYFGPGTRLTVT.

The chain links TRBV9 to TRBJ2-1; TRBD2 matches 10 bases. The CDR3 spans 15 residues. Trimming at V came to 0 bases and at J to 8 bases, leaving 5 bases not matched to a gene. The germline V gene has CDR1 SGDLS and CDR2 YYNGEE. CDR3 sequence reads: CASSVVSSGSDEQFF. CDR3 nucleotide sequence: TGTGCCAGCAGCGTAGTGTCTAGCGGGAGCGATGAGCAGTTCTTC.

This clone was seen only once. The J gene is TRBJ1-2, the V gene TRBV10-3; TRBD1 matches 9 bases. The CDR3 runs 14 residues. Per germline, CDR1 ENHRY and CDR2 SYGVKD. V was pared by 6 bases and J by 7 bases, with 9 bases of the junction left unmatched. Here the CDR3 DNA reads TGTGCCATCAGCCTAACAGGGGGCGGCGGTGGCTACACCTTC. It encodes CAISLTGGGGGYTF.

The chain recombines TRBV10-3 with TRBJ1-4; 8 bases are a match to TRBD1. Germline trimming cut 6 bases from V and 7 bases from J; bases unmatched to any gene: 7. Germline assignment: CDR1 ENHRY and CDR2 SYGVKD. This CDR3 region has 14 residues. The CDR3 nucleotides read TGTGCCATCAGGTCAGGGGGCGGAGGTGAAAAACTGTTTTTT. It yields the protein CAIRSGGGGEKLFF.

The J gene is TRBJ2-4, the V gene TRBV10-2; TRBD2 aligns across 10 bases. Germline V gene sequence: CDR1 WSHSY, CDR2 SAAADI. The CDR3 is made up of 14 amino acids. The ends lost 6 bases at V and 4 bases at J; junction bases unmatched: 3. The CDR3 DNA reads as TGCGCCAGCAGCCTACTAGCGGGGAAAAACATTCAGTACTTC. This gives the protein CASSLLAGKNIQYF.

The V and J genes are TRBV9 and TRBJ1-3; maybe TRBD1 (5 bases). V lost 0 bases and J 0 bases, leaving 22 bases between the germline ends. Germline loops: CDR1 SGDLS, CDR2 YYNGEE. The CDR3 is 20 residues long. CDR3 DNA: TGTGCCAGCAGCGTAGATCCCGCCGGCAGGGCCTTTGACTCTGGAAACACCATATATTTT. This translates into CASSVDPAGRAFDSGNTIYF.

In this sample, this clone turned up once. The gene calls are TRBV9 and TRBJ1-3; 8 bases line up with TRBD1. The CDR3 extends over 16 amino acids. Trimming cost V 3 bases and J 4 bases; bases outside gene matches: 9. Germline values: CDR1 SGDLS, CDR2 YYNGEE. Written as DNA, the CDR3 is TGTGCCAGCAGCGGGATCTTGACAGGGGAAGGAAACACCATATATTTT. This translates into CASSGILTGEGNTIYF.